Following are 2 T cell receptor beta chains from one sample sequenced in a study of circulating tumor DNA in untreated peripheral T-cell lymphoma (TCRdb year 2021). Library preparation employed the immunoSEQ multiplex PCR assay. Sourced from immuneACCESS, this table was stored by TCRdb with only in-frame sequences that have V and J called. A share of the clones is absent; for the studies checked, an unresolved V gene accounts for under half, and the remainder has no known explanation. The sample table contains about 10,000 clones; only one count was recorded for around four fifths of them. The ten largest clones take up roughly 31% of the sample. The sample taken for sequencing was tumor tissue. The receptors come from a human donor with peripheral T-cell lymphoma.

This chain connects TRBV6-8 to TRBJ1-6; D may be TRBD1 (5 bases). CDR1 and CDR2 (germline): MNHGY, SAAAGT. CDR3 length equals 14 residues. The ends were cut back, 5 bases at V and 6 bases at J, with 11 bases in the middle. Here the CDR3 reads CASSAPTVNSPLHF. CDR3 bases: TGTGCCAGCAGTGCCCCGACAGTTAATTCACCCCTCCACTTT.

This clone was seen once. The rearrangement joins TRBV14 to TRBJ2-1; D uncertain. The germline V gene encodes CDR1 SGHDN and CDR2 FVKESK. V gave up 1 base and J gave up 5 bases, with 15 bases separating them. This CDR3 comprises 16 residues. CDR3 nucleotide sequence: TGTGCCAGCAGCCAAGGGATTTCGGCAATTAACAATGAGCAGTTCTTC. It encodes CASSQGISAINNEQFF. The full variable domain, in which reference TRBV14 and TRBJ2-1 provide the parts outside the CDR3, is EAGVTQFPSHSVIEKGQTVTLRCDPISGHDNLYWYRRVMGKEIKFLLHFVKESKQDESGMPNNRFLAERTGGTYSTLKVQPAELEDSGVYFCASSQGISAINNEQFFGPGTRLTVL.